The present T cell receptor beta chain was sequenced within a study of cytomegalovirus exposure and HLA in healthy donors. Germline CDR1 SGHNT, CDR2 YYREEE (reference sequence). Trimming pared 0 bases from V and 3 bases from J, leaving 11 bases between. The CDR3 has 15 amino acids. Primers for the PCR totalled 60 Vbeta and 13 Jbeta. The table came from immunoSEQ multiplex PCR; TCRdb's copy has only in-frame clones and leaves some out. The sample yields some 100,000 clones, 75% to 85% seen once. The source material was PBMCs. The V and J genes are TRBV5-4 and TRBJ2-3; D gene ambiguous. This receptor was identified in a female donor in good health and CMV-seropositive. CDR3 amino acids: CASSLGRSRTDTQYF. The CDR3 nucleotides are TGTGCCAGCAGCTTGGGCAGGTCCCGAACAGATACGCAGTATTTT.